The clone carrying this T cell receptor (beta chain) was picked up one time. Its antigen remains unknown. Germline CDR1 and CDR2: SGHRS and YFSETQ. J lost 1 base, V lost 7 bases, and 11 bases had no gene match. This CDR3 is 17 amino acids long. The sample comes from a study of cytomegalovirus exposure and HLA in healthy donors. General study results and limits: Across donors, sequencing depth was assumed by presence/absence analyses to be roughly uniform. Later on, an analysis found that several of the most significant clusters appeared to be linked to common viral pathogens, which included parvovirus B19. Analysis was carried out at a later point, and it linked a missense DCLRE1C variant to TCR beta V- and J-gene trimming. Among TCR beta chains, those listed as cytomegalovirus-associated numbered fewer than 200.

The study ran its PCR with 60 Vbeta and 13 Jbeta primers. Clones were sequenced by immunoSEQ multiplex PCR, and TCRdb holds only the in-frame ones, with some missing. The sample includes 190,000 or so clones, under 85% of them seen just once. The TCR was taken from a woman between 45 and 65 years old in good health and CMV-seropositive. The sequenced sample was PBMCs. The rearrangement uses TRBV5-1 and TRBJ2-6, with TRBD2 identical over 7 bases. CDR3 region: CASHPVGGRSGANVLTF. CDR3 DNA sequence: TGCGCCAGCCATCCAGTGGGAGGGAGGTCTGGGGCCAACGTCCTGACTTTC.